This paragraph reports one T cell receptor (beta chain). CD45RO-negative, CCR7-selected cells formed the naive CD8 fraction, which excluded terminally differentiated effector memory CD45RA+ cells. The CDR3 is made up of 14 amino acids. Trimming pared 8 bases from V and 1 base from J, leaving 13 bases between. Germline assignment: CDR1 KGHSH and CDR2 LQKENI. The data stem from a study of shared clonotypes between healthy human individuals. The authors split each subset's genomic DNA evenly across several immunoSEQ plates. Measured with immunoSEQ multiplex PCR; TCRdb has only the in-frame clones, and not every one. Here the sample spans some 800,000 clones, around 92% being singletons.

Input material: naive CD8+ T cells sorted from blood. The chain recombines TRBV18 with TRBJ2-3; weak D call: TRBD1 (5 bases). This TCR derives from a man aged 25 to 45 in good health. The CDR3 spells CASAQGIRTDTQYF. CDR3 DNA sequence: TGTGCCAGCGCCCAGGGCATACGCACAGATACGCAGTATTTT.